Below are 25 T cell receptor beta chains sequenced from a single sample in a study of blood T cells in healthy people across ages. Alongside a J-beta primer mix, a sample-barcoded 5' primer served in a second PCR lasting about 7 to 12 cycles. TCRdb itself ran the 5' RACE reads through MiXCR, one entry per CDR3 protein. Of about 840,000 distinct CDR3 sequences listed, 25% to 35% are singletons. The sample was also linked to a second study, of T cells of mothers and their children.

The sample was blood. The receptors were sampled from a woman aged 35 to 49 in good health.

This clonotype was seen many times. V gene TRBV20-1 combines with J gene TRBJ2-1; possible D gene TRBD2, 6 bases. Trimming took 0 bases from V and 5 from J, leaving 20 bases between them. The germline V gene has CDR1 DFQATT and CDR2 SNEGSKA (reference sequence). The CDR3 length is 17 residues. CDR3 nucleotides: TGCAGTGCTAGAGATTCGGGGCTGGGGGGATCGAACAATGAGCAGTTCTTC. Protein product: CSARDSGLGGSNNEQFF.

Comments on this clonotype: At one boundary the junction diverges from the germline segment, which might be a read error. This sequence joins TRBV27 and TRBJ2-7; TRBD2 aligns across 8 bases. The CDR3 has 14 amino acids. Looked up from germline, CDR1 is MNHEY and CDR2 is SMNVEV (reference sequence). This CDR3 is CARSLIAGPYEQYF. In nucleotides, the CDR3 is TGTGCCCGCAGTTTAATAGCGGGGCCCTACGAGCAGTACTTC.

This clonotype was counted ten times or more. The gene calls are TRBV5-1 and TRBJ2-5; D uncertain. The CDR3 length is 14 residues. Trimming removed 4 bases from V and 2 bases from J, with 12 bases in between. The germline CDR1 and CDR2 sequences are SGHRS and YFSETQ. The CDR3 sequence is CASSRSLLQETQYF. The CDR3 DNA is TGCGCCAGCAGCCGTTCTTTGTTACAAGAGACCCAGTACTTC.

This clonotype was detected ten times or more. The V gene is TRBV7-2, the J gene TRBJ2-7, with D unclear. The CDR3 totals 15 residues. Trimming removed 4 bases at V and 3 bases at J, with 16 bases between. Germline lookup yields CDR1 SGHTA and CDR2 FQGNSA. As DNA, the CDR3 is TGTGCCAGCAGCTCCCGCGGCGAGCCCCACTACGAGCAGTACTTC. Translation gives CASSSRGEPHYEQYF.

Points on this clonotype: This may be a read error, as it is one base from a much larger clone. V usage is TRBV5-6 and J usage is TRBJ2-1; D is tentatively TRBD1 or TRBD2 (5 bases each). Trimming removed 3 bases from V and 13 bases from J, with 23 bases in between. The CDR3 runs to 15 residues. From germline, CDR1 is SGHDT and CDR2 YYEEEE. The CDR3 here is CASSSQVGDQETQFF. CDR3 coding DNA: TGTGCCAGCAGCTCCCAGGTCGGGGACCAAGAGACCCAGTTCTTC.

This clonotype was observed a handful of times. This chain joins TRBV27 and TRBJ2-7, with D perhaps TRBD1 (5 bases). This CDR3 region has 17 residues. The germline CDR1 and CDR2 sequences are MNHEY and SMNVEV (reference sequence). Trimming cost V 3 bases and J 4 bases, with 22 bases left between them. The DNA of the CDR3 is TGTGCCAGCAGTTTTCAGGGTCGGGCACCATATACTTACGAGCAGTACTTC. It specifies CASSFQGRAPYTYEQYF.

This clonotype was recorded a few times. The rearrangement joins TRBV20-1 to TRBJ2-3; the D is unclear. Trimming removed 3 bases from V and 4 bases from J, with 5 bases in between. CDR3 length: 11 residues. Germline V gives CDR1 DFQATT, CDR2 SNEGSKA (reference sequence). As DNA, the CDR3 is TGCAGTGCTAGTACCGCAGATACGCAGTATTTT. Its translation is CSASTADTQYF.

The genes are TRBV6-4 and TRBJ2-5, with D possibly matching TRBD2 (6 bases). The closer fit of TRBJ2-7 to the DNA end suggests the J call may be wrong. Germline assignment: CDR1 MRHNA and CDR2 SNTAGT. The CDR3 has 13 amino acids. CDR3 sequence: CAISGSQTYEQYF. The CDR3 coding sequence is TGTGCCATCTCCGGGAGCCAGACCTACGAGCAGTACTTC.

This clonotype appeared a few times. V gene TRBV29-1 combines with J gene TRBJ1-5; D is unclear. Per germline, CDR1 SQVTM and CDR2 ANQGSEA. The CDR3 consists of 13 residues. Trimming cost V 4 bases and J 3 bases, with 10 bases left between them. The chain's CDR3 is CSVADNLNQPQHF. The CDR3, as DNA: TGCAGCGTTGCTGATAACCTCAATCAGCCCCAGCATTTT. Supplemented by reference TRBV29-1 and TRBJ1-5, the full variable domain reads SAVISQKPSRDICQRGTSLTIQCQVDSQVTMMFWYRQQPGQSLTLIATANQGSEATYESGFVIDKFPISRPNLTFSTLTVSNMSPEDSSIYLCSVADNLNQPQHFGDGTRLSIL.

This clonotype was observed a handful of times. This chain uses TRBV11-2 with TRBJ2-7; D is ambiguous. The V gene lost 0 bases and the J gene lost 3 bases, with 6 bases spanning the gap. Germline CDR1 reads SGHAT; CDR2 reads FQNNGV. There are 13 residues in the CDR3. The CDR3 DNA is TGTGCCAGCAGCTTAGAGGGGATCTACGAGCAGTACTTC. Amino acid sequence: CASSLEGIYEQYF.

This sequence joins TRBV20-1 and TRBJ1-4, with D tentatively TRBD1 (6 bases). The germline CDR1 and CDR2 sequences are DFQATT and SNEGSKA (reference sequence). Trimming removed 5 bases from V and 7 bases from J, with 11 bases in between. This CDR3 contains 12 residues. The CDR3: CSAVQGGEKLFF. CDR3 nucleotide sequence: TGCAGTGCTGTACAGGGCGGTGAAAAACTGTTTTTT.

This clonotype was seen more than once but under ten times. The V call is TRBV12-3 or TRBV12-4, the J call TRBJ1-6, with 7 positions matching TRBD1. Trimming at V came to 5 bases and at J to 7 bases, leaving 8 bases not matched to a gene. The length of the CDR3 is 15 residues. The CDR3 sequence: CASSLGGTQNSPLHF. Here the CDR3 DNA reads TGTGCCAGCAGTCTAGGGGGCACACAGAATTCACCCCTCCACTTT.

As for this clonotype: A read error may be the cause here, since a much bigger clone is one base away. The rearrangement joins TRBV12-3 or TRBV12-4 to TRBJ2-1; D is unclear. Trimming took 3 bases from V and 10 from J, leaving 10 bases between them. This CDR3 spans 12 amino acids. CDR3 in DNA: TGTGCCAGCAGTTTTGAACATCCCGAGCAGTTCTTC. Protein product: CASSFEHPEQFF.

The CDR3 bases are TGTGCCAGCAGCTTAGCCAGCGGGGTTATAGATACGCAGTATTTT. Its protein is CASSLASGVIDTQYF. The genes are TRBV7-8 and TRBJ2-3; 7 bases fit TRBD2. From germline, CDR1 is SGHVS and CDR2 FQNEAQ. J gave up 5 bases and V 0 bases, and 5 bases lay outside the gene matches. This CDR3 region has 15 residues. Variable domain in full (rest from reference TRBV7-8 and TRBJ2-3): GAGVSQSPRYKVAKRGQDVALRCDPISGHVSLFWYQQALGQGPEFLTYFQNEAQLDKSGLPSDRFFAERPEGSVSTLKIQRTQQEDSAVYLCASSLASGVIDTQYFGPGTRLTVL.

The chain carries TRBV19 and TRBJ1-1; 7 bases are shared with TRBD1. The CDR3 runs to 15 residues. In germline, CDR1 is LNHDA, CDR2 SQIVND (reference sequence). The V segment lost 3 bases and the J segment 1 base; nucleotides outside the gene matches: 5. The CDR3 protein is CASSIQGTANTEAFF. The CDR3 DNA reads as TGTGCCAGTAGTATCCAGGGGACAGCGAACACTGAAGCTTTCTTT.

The chain joins TRBV24-1 to TRBJ2-3, with a weak D call TRBD2 (6 bases). Trimming cost V 4 bases and J 6 bases, with 19 bases left between them. The CDR3 loop spans 16 amino acids. Per germline, CDR1 KGHDR and CDR2 SFDVKD. Here the CDR3 reads CATSELGAGWPDTQYF. For the CDR3, the DNA is TGTGCCACCAGTGAGCTCGGGGCGGGGTGGCCGGATACGCAGTATTTT.

This clonotype has only a few counts. The CDR3 sequence: CAISGYSGDGDYGYTF. The CDR3 DNA reads TGTGCCATCAGTGGTTACTCGGGGGACGGTGACTATGGCTACACCTTC. The chain carries TRBV10-3 and TRBJ1-2, with D perhaps TRBD1 (5 bases). Between the trimmed V and J ends, which lost 4 bases and 3 bases, there was a span of 18 bases. Germline V lookup: CDR1 ENHRY, CDR2 SYGVKD. This CDR3 spans 16 amino acids.

This clonotype was picked up many times. This sequence joins TRBV9 and TRBJ2-5; the D gene is possibly TRBD1 (8 bases). Germline CDR1 is SGDLS and CDR2 is YYNGEE. This CDR3 region has 15 residues. V was cut by 0 bases and J by 3 bases, with 12 bases left in between. CDR3: CASSVATGGEETQYF. The CDR3 DNA is TGTGCCAGCAGCGTAGCAACAGGGGGGGAAGAGACCCAGTACTTC.

CDR3 in DNA: TGCGCCAGCAGTCTGACGGGGCATCAGCCCCAGCATTTT. Protein product: CASSLTGHQPQHF. The V gene is TRBV5-1, the J gene TRBJ1-5; TRBD1 is a possible D gene (5 bases). The CDR3 loop spans 13 amino acids. CDR1 and CDR2 (germline): SGHRS, YFSETQ. V was clipped by 5 bases and J by 5 bases, with 11 bases between them.

This clonotype was counted many times. The rearrangement links TRBV6-2 or TRBV6-3 to TRBJ2-1; D uncertain. CDR1 is MNHEY and CDR2 is SVGEGT in the germline V gene. This CDR3 contains 14 residues. The CDR3 coding sequence is TGTGCTAGCCATTGGGGTTCTAGGGACAATGAGCAGTTCTTC. As protein: CASHWGSRDNEQFF.

This clonotype was recorded at least ten times. The chain joins TRBV28 to TRBJ2-7; D is possibly TRBD2 (6 bases). The CDR3 consists of 12 residues. Trimming cost V 6 bases and J 5 bases, with 11 bases left between them. Per the germline V gene, CDR1 is MDHEN and CDR2 is SYDVKM. For the CDR3, the DNA is TGTGCCAGCAGAGTCGGAGGGAACGAGCAGTACTTC. It translates to CASRVGGNEQYF. The entire variable domain, with the rest obtained from reference TRBV28 and TRBJ2-7, is as follows: DVKVTQSSRYLVKRTGEKVFLECVQDMDHENMFWYRQDPGLGLRLIYFSYDVKMKEKGDIPEGYSVSREKKERFSLILESASTNQTSMYLCASRVGGNEQYFGPGTRLTVT.

V and J are TRBV7-2 and TRBJ2-5, with D uncertain. Trimming pared 3 bases from V and 11 bases from J, leaving 13 bases between. The CDR3 is made up of 12 amino acids. CDR1 is SGHTA, CDR2 FQGNSA, per germline. The CDR3 sequence is CASSLMGGWQYF. In DNA, the CDR3 is TGTGCCAGCAGCTTGATGGGCGGTTGGCAGTACTTC.

This clonotype was picked up a small number of times. The DNA of the CDR3 is TGTGCCACCAGCAGAGATCGGGAAGCTTACAATGAGCAGTTCTTC. Translation gives CATSRDREAYNEQFF. The gene calls are TRBV15 and TRBJ2-1; tentative D call: TRBD2 (5 bases). Trimming removed 0 bases at V and 4 bases at J, with 10 bases between. There are 15 residues in the CDR3. The germline V gene encodes CDR1 LNHNV and CDR2 YYDKDF (reference sequence).

A word on this clonotype: A much larger clone lies a single base off, so this may be a read error. The chain is built from TRBV6-6 and TRBJ2-5; D gene unclear. The CDR3 is 11 residues long. Germline lookup yields CDR1 MNHNY and CDR2 SVGAGI (reference sequence). The CDR3 spells CTSSRKETQYF. In nucleotides, the CDR3 is TGTACCAGCAGTCGAAAAGAGACCCAGTACTTC.

There are a few counts of this clonotype. The chain links TRBV5-1 to TRBJ1-1; TRBD1 is a possible D gene (5 bases). CDR1 is SGHRS and CDR2 is YFSETQ in the germline V gene. The CDR3 totals 17 residues. V shed 0 bases and J shed 1 base, with 16 bases lying between them. The CDR3 is CASSLALQGGRNTEAFF. The CDR3 bases are TGCGCCAGCAGCTTGGCCCTGCAGGGTGGCAGGAACACTGAAGCTTTCTTT.